This TCR beta chain was identified during a study of shared clonotypes between healthy human individuals. Study-wide findings and caveats: In contrast to clonotypes shared by all four donors, non-shared clonotypes had lower generation probabilities.

Within Nashville, Tennessee resided all donors, each a Caucasian adult. From CD4+ cells came CD45RA+ naive and CD45RA-negative memory subsets. The table lists this clone with a count of one. Its specificity is not known. TCRdb keeps only in-frame clones here, not all; method: immunoSEQ multiplex PCR. The repertoire holds 2 million to 3 million clones, with approximately 93% as singletons. The clonotype originates from a man between 18 and 35 years old in good health. Some clones in this sample may be carry-over from other donors' samples. Specimen: naive CD4+ T cells from PBMCs. Subset meaning: CD45RA+ positively selected.

The CDR3 region is CASSNGGVGGTDTQYF. The CDR3 nucleotides are TGTGCCAGCAGCAATGGTGGGGTGGGGGGCACAGATACGCAGTATTTT. The V gene is TRBV5-4, the J gene TRBJ2-3; TRBD1 or TRBD2 may be the D gene (5 bases each). Trimming removed 4 bases at V and 1 base at J, with 16 bases between. CDR1 SGHNT and CDR2 YYREEE come from the germline V gene (reference sequence). This CDR3 spans 16 amino acids.